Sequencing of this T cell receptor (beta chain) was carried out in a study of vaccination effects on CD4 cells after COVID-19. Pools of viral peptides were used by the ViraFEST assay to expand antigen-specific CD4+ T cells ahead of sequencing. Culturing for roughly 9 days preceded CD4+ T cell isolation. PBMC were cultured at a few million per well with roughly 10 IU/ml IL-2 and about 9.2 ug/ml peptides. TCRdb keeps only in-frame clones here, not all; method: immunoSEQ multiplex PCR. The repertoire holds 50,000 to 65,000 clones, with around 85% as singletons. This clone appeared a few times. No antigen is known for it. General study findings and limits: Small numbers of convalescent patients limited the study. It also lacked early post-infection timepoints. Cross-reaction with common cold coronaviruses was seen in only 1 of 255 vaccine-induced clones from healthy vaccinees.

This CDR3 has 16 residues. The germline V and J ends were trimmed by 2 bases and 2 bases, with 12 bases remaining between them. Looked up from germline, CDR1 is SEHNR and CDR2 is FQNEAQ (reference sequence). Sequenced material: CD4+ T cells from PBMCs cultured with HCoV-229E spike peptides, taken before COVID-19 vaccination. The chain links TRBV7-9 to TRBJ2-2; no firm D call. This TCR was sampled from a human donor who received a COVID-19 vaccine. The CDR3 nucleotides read TGTGCCAGCAGCTTAAAACCCAAGGAAAACACCGGGGAGCTGTTTTTT. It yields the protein CASSLKPKENTGELFF.